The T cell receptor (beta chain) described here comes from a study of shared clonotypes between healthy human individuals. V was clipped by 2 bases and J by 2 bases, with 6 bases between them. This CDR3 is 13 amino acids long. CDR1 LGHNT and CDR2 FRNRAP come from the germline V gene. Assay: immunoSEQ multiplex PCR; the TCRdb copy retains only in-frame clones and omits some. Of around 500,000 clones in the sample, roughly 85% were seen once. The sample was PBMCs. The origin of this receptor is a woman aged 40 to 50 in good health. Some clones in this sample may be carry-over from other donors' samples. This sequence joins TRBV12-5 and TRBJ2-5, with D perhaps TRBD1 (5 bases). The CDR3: CASGLTGQETQYF. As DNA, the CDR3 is TGTGCTAGTGGTTTGACAGGACAAGAGACCCAGTACTTC.